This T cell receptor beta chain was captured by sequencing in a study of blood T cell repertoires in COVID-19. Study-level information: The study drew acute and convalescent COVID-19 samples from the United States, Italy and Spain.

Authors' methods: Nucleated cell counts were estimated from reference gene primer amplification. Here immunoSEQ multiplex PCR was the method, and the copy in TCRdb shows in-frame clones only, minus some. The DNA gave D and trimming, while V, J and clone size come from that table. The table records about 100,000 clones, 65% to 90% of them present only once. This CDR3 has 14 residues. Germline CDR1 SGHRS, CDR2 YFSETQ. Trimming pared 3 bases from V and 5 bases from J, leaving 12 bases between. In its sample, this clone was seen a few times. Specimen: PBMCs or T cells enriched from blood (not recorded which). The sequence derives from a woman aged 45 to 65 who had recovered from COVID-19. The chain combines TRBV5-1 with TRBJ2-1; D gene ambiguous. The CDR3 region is CASSSKLGDNEQFF. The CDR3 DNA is TGCGCCAGCAGCTCAAAGCTAGGAGACAATGAGCAGTTCTTC.